The entry below describes one T cell receptor (beta chain). Its antigen is unknown. Base qualities are not recorded, but no much larger clone differs from it by a single base. Ophthalmopathy patients had moderately to severely active disease, with a Clinical Activity Score of 3 or more, a NOSPECS grade of 4 or more, and a disease duration of less than 3 months. Exclusion was applied to patients with uncontrolled infections, other autoimmune diseases, pregnancy or lactation. Diagnoses relied on clinical symptoms, serum thyroxine and TRAb, thyroid ultrasound and orbital computed tomography. PBMCs were separated from roughly 10 ml of fresh peripheral blood using Ficoll-Paque density gradient centrifugation. Total RNA was extracted using Trizol reagent, and RNA quality was assessed on an Agilent 2100 Bioanalyzer. The TCR beta CDR3 regions were amplified from the RNA transcripts. The TCR CDR3 was subjected to a first round of RT-PCR using the HTBI primer set and the Qiagen OneStep RT-PCR kit. The libraries were constructed in a second round of multiplex PCR and then size-selected and purified. Libraries were sequenced paired-end with 100 bp reads on an Illumina HiSeq2000. Processing in the source paper ran as follows. SOAPnuke was used to process the raw data, with reads discarded if the reads contained adapters or uncalled bases, had a mean Phred below 15, or lacked an exact constant-primer or identifier match. High-quality paired reads were merged with COPE v1.2.5, and unique nucleotide sequences were defined as clonotypes. Clonotypes were aligned to IMGT TRBV, TRBD and TRBJ reference segments using MiTCR v1.1. Analysis was restricted to V-J combinations with a frequency above 0.0001, which covered just over 98% of repertoires. A TCS score was defined as the ratio between F50 (clonal expansion) and ExV (chaos), using BLOSUM62-based TCRdist between CDR3 peptides within each V-J. Welch's t-statistics and random forest reduced just over 500 V-J features to 13, which were used in a naive Bayes classifier (R e1071). TCRdb applied fastp at Q25 and MiXCR to the public reads, then kept only in-frame beta chains. One record per CDR3 amino acid sequence lists the most common genes and DNA. TCRdb assigned the V and J calls; the authors' analysis was not used. The sample contains under 400,000 distinct CDR3 sequences, 15% to 20% of them found a single time. 15% to 17% of the sample is in the top ten clones.

From a lookup of the germline V gene, CDR1 and CDR2 are MGHDK and SYGVNS. The CDR3 holds 15 amino acids from the cysteine to the phenylalanine. Of all the DNA, just the CDR3 is kept, 45 bases in frame from base 1. The germline V and J ends show losses of 5 bases and 12 bases respectively, and no gene match explains 16 bases of the junction. These data belong to a study of T cells in Graves' hyperthyroidism and ophthalmopathy (dated 2019 in TCRdb). With respect to the entire study: Peripheral blood samples were taken at initial diagnosis, before any treatment was given. To identify TCR V-J signatures that set the groups apart, the researchers used a discovery cohort of approximately 98 patients, made up of about 44 with Graves' ophthalmopathy and around 58 with stable Graves' hyperthyroidism. The approximately 90 discovery patients were randomly split 7:3 into training and test sets. An independent validation cohort of under 20 hyperthyroidism patients and 17 patients who later progressed to ophthalmopathy tested prospective prediction of ophthalmopathy. Thyroid tissue and blood T-cell repertoires from six Graves' hyperthyroidism patients were also compared in the study. According to the paper, TCR Vbeta CDR3 sequencing was carried out on 135 peripheral blood samples, which came from fewer than 50 ophthalmopathy, roughly 75 hyperthyroidism and some 17 progressor patients. After sampling, hyperthyroidism patients received methimazole starting at 30 mg daily, and ophthalmopathy patients received high-dose intravenous methylprednisolone.

The paper as a whole reports these results and caveats: A model built on a 13 V-J signature distinguished ophthalmopathy from stable hyperthyroidism, reaching 87.88% sensitivity and under 84% specificity in cross-validation and 80%/75% in testing. During validation, the model predicted progression to ophthalmopathy a median of roughly 7.1 months ahead of onset, with approximately 70% sensitivity and roughly 75% specificity. Most expanded thyroid clonotypes (frequency above 0.001) were also detected in blood, a finding suggesting that blood repertoires may reflect thyroid immune responses. Sample size was not statistically predetermined, and investigators were not blinded to group allocation.

The source is a middle-aged woman with Graves' ophthalmopathy. The chain was built from TRBV25-1 and TRBJ2-7; TRBD1 aligns with 10 central bases. Sequenced: blood. CDR3 region: CASSFPGQGILIAYF. The nucleotide sequence is given as TGTGCCAGCAGTTTTCCGGGACAGGGGATCCTTATTGCGTACTTC.